A selection of T cell receptor beta chains follows, all from one sample in a study of blood T cell repertoires in COVID-19. Here immunoSEQ multiplex PCR was the method, and the copy in TCRdb shows in-frame clones only, minus some. The sample lists some 150,000 clones; around nine tenths were seen once. The sequenced sample was peripheral blood. Receptors originate from a man between 65 and 79 years old with acute or convalescent COVID-19. CDR3s include the opening cysteine and the closing phenylalanine or tryptophan. A D gene is named only where the DNA matches it firmly. Size is stated for part of the rows, as once, few or many counts, or as a class when the clone is expanded.

abundance	len	j_gene	v_gene	d_gene	CDR3aa
.	16	TRBJ2-7	TRBV19	TRBD1	CASRAGTGTARQEQYF
.	13	TRBJ1-6	TRBV7-2	.	CASSLDRSSPLHF
.	13	TRBJ2-7	TRBV12-3/TRBV12-4	.	CASMSSVSYEQYF
once	19	TRBJ2-3	TRBV11-2	TRBD2	CASSLIQRGYPTHTDTQYF
.	15	TRBJ1-5	TRBV19	TRBD1	CASNTRDRGNQPQHF
.	14	TRBJ2-7	TRBV6-6	.	CASSYGAISYEQYF
.	16	TRBJ2-3	TRBV3-1/TRBV3-2	.	CASSHPGETSTDTQYF
.	16	TRBJ2-7	TRBV18	TRBD1	CASSPIGSTGPHEQYF
.	15	TRBJ2-3	TRBV18	.	CASSPPGQRTDTQYF
.	13	TRBJ2-7	TRBV3-1/TRBV3-2	.	CASSQGGGYEQYF
.	14	TRBJ2-3	TRBV5-1	.	CASRQTPGTDTQYF
.	14	TRBJ1-5	TRBV7-2	.	CASSLGGGAVPQHF
.	13	TRBJ2-3	TRBV2	TRBD2	CASTAGAIDTQYF
.	12	TRBJ2-5	TRBV7-3	.	CASRGGSETQYF
.	15	TRBJ2-5	TRBV7-3	.	CASSSPGVTRETQYF
.	14	TRBJ2-3	TRBV19	.	CASSTYRGTDTQYF
once	15	TRBJ1-4	TRBV7-2	.	CASSLEWQGREKLFF
.	14	TRBJ1-2	TRBV27	.	CASSFNRASYGYTF
.	14	TRBJ1-1	TRBV6-5	TRBD1	CASSSPLWDSEAFF
.	12	TRBJ2-3	TRBV20-1	.	CSASQGSDTQYF
few	14	TRBJ1-2	TRBV5-4	.	CASSLLQQNYGYTF
.	16	TRBJ2-7	TRBV28	TRBD1	CASSLFDRGNSYEQYF
.	16	TRBJ2-7	TRBV11-3	TRBD2	CASSLGVAAGGHEQYF
.	14	TRBJ1-3	TRBV29-1	.	CSVVGGSSGNTIYF
once	15	TRBJ2-1	TRBV10-3	.	CAISDPLHRKNEQFF
once	14	TRBJ1-5	TRBV19	TRBD1	CATMVTGGTQPQHF
.	14	TRBJ1-2	TRBV25-1	TRBD1	CASSRDSYNYGYTF
.	16	TRBJ1-4	TRBV6-5	.	CASSYSRRGSDEKLFF
.	15	TRBJ1-5	TRBV6-5	TRBD1	CASRMTGGGNQPQHF
.	15	TRBJ2-1	TRBV6-5	TRBD2	CASSGGLADYNEQFF
.	15	TRBJ2-7	TRBV5-1	TRBD2	CASSLGLAGDYEQYF
.	12	TRBJ1-2	TRBV7-9	.	CASSQGTGGYTF
.	15	TRBJ1-5	TRBV19	.	CASSILQDRNQPQHF
few	14	TRBJ1-2	TRBV4-2	.	CASSQDWIGGRYTF
.	12	TRBJ2-7	TRBV6-5	.	CASSFGGYEQYF
.	13	TRBJ1-1	TRBV6-6	.	CASSSRQAQEAFF
.	17	TRBJ2-3	TRBV7-3	TRBD2	CASSLGLSGRAVDTQYF
.	14	TRBJ2-7	TRBV7-2	TRBD1	CASSTGQASYEQYF
.	16	TRBJ2-7	TRBV27	TRBD2	CASSLGTSGRRYEQYF